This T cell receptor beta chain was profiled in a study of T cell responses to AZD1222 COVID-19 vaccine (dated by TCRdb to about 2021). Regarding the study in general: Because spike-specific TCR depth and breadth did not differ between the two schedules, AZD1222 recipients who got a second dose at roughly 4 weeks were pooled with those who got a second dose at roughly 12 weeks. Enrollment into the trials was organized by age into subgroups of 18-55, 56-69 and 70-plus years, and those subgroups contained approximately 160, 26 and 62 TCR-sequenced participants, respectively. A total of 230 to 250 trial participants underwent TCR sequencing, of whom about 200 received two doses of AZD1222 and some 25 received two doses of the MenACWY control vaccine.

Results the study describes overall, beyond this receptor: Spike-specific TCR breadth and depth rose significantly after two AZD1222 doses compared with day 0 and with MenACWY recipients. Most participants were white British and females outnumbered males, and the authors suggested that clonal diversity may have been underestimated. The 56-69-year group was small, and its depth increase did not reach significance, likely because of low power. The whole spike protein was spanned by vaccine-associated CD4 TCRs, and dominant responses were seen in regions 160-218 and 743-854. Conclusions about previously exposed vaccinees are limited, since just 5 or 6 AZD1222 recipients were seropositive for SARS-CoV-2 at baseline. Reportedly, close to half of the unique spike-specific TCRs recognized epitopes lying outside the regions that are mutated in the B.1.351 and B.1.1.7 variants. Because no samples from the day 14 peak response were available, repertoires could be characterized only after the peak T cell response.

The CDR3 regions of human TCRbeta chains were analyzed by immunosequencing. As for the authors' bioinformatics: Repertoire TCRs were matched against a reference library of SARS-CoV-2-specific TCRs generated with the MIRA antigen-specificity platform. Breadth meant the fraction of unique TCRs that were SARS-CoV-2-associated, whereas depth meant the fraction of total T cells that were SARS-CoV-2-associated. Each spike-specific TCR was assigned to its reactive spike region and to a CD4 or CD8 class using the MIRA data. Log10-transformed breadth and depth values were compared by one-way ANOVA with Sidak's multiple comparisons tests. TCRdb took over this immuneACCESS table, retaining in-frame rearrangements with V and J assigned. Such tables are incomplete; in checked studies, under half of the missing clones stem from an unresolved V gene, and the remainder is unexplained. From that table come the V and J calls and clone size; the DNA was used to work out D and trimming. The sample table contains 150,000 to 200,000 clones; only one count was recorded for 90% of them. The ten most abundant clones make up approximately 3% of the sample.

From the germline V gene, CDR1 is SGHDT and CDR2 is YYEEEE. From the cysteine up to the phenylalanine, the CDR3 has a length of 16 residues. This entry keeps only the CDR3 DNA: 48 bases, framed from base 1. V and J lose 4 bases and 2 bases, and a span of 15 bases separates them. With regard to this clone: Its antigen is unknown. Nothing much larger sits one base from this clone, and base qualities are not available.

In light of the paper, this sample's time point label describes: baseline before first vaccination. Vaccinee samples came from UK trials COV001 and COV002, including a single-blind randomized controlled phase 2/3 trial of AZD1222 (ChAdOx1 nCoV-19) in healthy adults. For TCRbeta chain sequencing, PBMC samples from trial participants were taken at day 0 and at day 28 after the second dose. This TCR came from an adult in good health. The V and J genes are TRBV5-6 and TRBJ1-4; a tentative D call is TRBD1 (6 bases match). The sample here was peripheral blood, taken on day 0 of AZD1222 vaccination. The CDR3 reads CASSTAGAPTNEKLFF. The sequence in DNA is TGTGCCAGCAGCACCGCGGGGGCGCCGACTAATGAAAAACTGTTTTTT.